This is a list of T cell receptor beta chains from one sample in a study of post-analysis software for immune sequencing data. TCRdb passed the PCR reads through MiXCR, listing each CDR3 protein once. The table includes around 500,000 distinct CDR3 sequences, approximately 31% detected once. The material sequenced was blood. These receptors originate from a girl under 18 with multiple sclerosis. Both conserved end residues are part of each CDR3. A D gene is named only where the DNA matches it firmly. Clone size is given for some rows only: seen once, a few or many times, or a class if the clone is expanded.

V,size,J,D,CDR3,DNA
TRBV23-1,.,TRBJ2-5,TRBD1,CASSQGWDRTFQETQYF,TGCGCCAGCAGTCAAGGGTGGGACAGGACATTCCAAGAGACCCAGTACTTC
TRBV4-1,few,TRBJ1-4,.,CASSLLVGEKLFF,TGCGCCAGCAGCCTTTTGGTTGGGGAAAAACTGTTTTTT
TRBV15,.,TRBJ2-5,TRBD1,CATSGRDRKETQYF,TGTGCCACCAGCGGCCGGGACAGGAAAGAGACCCAGTACTTC
TRBV28,few,TRBJ2-7,TRBD1,CASSFKLGTGSYEQYF,TGTGCCAGCAGTTTCAAGCTGGGGACAGGGTCCTACGAGCAGTACTTC
TRBV7-2,.,TRBJ2-2,.,CASNLDLLRVAGELFF,TGTGCCAGCAACTTGGACCTTTTAAGGGTCGCCGGGGAGCTGTTTTTT
TRBV6-5,.,TRBJ1-1,TRBD1,CASSPPDRVNTEAFF,TGTGCCAGCAGTCCCCCGGACAGGGTGAACACTGAAGCTTTCTTT
TRBV6-2/TRBV6-3,.,TRBJ2-7,TRBD1,CASSYAGQGNEQYF,TGTGCCAGCAGTTACGCCGGACAGGGAAACGAGCAGTACTTC
TRBV4-1,.,TRBJ2-6,.,CASSPTGVYSGANVLTF,TGCGCCAGCAGCCCGACCGGGGTATACTCTGGGGCCAACGTCCTGACTTTC
TRBV2,.,TRBJ2-3,.,CASRAQGKETDTQYF,TGTGCCAGCAGGGCTCAGGGAAAGGAAACAGATACGCAGTATTTT
TRBV4-1,few,TRBJ1-6,.,CASSPTGYNSPLHF,TGCGCCAGCAGCCCGACGGGCTATAATTCACCCCTCCACTTT
TRBV12-3/TRBV12-4,.,TRBJ2-1,TRBD2,CASSNRRLAALSYNKQFF,TGTGCCAGCAGCAATAGACGACTAGCGGCTCTCTCCTACAATAAGCAGTTCTTC
TRBV20-1,few,TRBJ1-2,.,CSARKAPGVNYGHTF,TGCAGTGCTAGAAAGGCTCCCGGGGTTAACTATGGCCACACCTTC
TRBV18,few,TRBJ2-1,TRBD1,CASSPDRGLYNEQFF,TGTGCCAGCTCGCCCGACAGGGGGCTTTATAATGAGCAGTTCTTC
TRBV29-1,few,TRBJ2-3,TRBD2,CSVSRTSGGGDTQYF,TGCAGCGTCTCCCGGACTAGCGGGGGAGGTGATACGCAGTATTTT
TRBV7-9,many,TRBJ2-3,.,CASSLGRTPSTDTQYF,TGTGCCAGCAGCTTAGGACGGACACCTAGCACAGATACGCAGTATTTT
TRBV5-1,.,TRBJ2-5,.,CASSLGFGHEETQYF,TGCGCCAGCAGCTTGGGTTTTGGCCATGAGGAGACCCAGTACTTC
TRBV28,.,TRBJ2-7,.,CASWGSPSYEQYF,TGTGCCAGTTGGGGGTCCCCCTCCTACGAGCAGTACTTC
TRBV15,.,TRBJ2-5,.,CATSRDIPPGRTQYF,TGTGCCACCAGCAGAGATATACCCCCCGGTAGGACCCAGTACTTC
TRBV20-1,.,TRBJ2-7,TRBD1,CSARAGTGSYEQYF,TGCAGTGCTAGGGCGGGGACAGGCTCCTACGAGCAGTACTTC
TRBV5-1,once,TRBJ2-7,TRBD2,CASSWGRGNYEQYF,TGCGCCAGCAGCTGGGGGAGGGGCAACTACGAGCAGTACTTC
TRBV28,.,TRBJ1-5,.,CASSIQTGGSNQPQHF,TGTGCCAGCAGCATTCAAACCGGGGGTAGCAATCAGCCCCAGCATTTT
TRBV7-9,.,TRBJ1-1,.,CASSFGTSEAFF,TGTGCCAGCAGCTTCGGGACCTCCGAAGCTTTCTTT
TRBV6-2/TRBV6-3,.,TRBJ2-3,TRBD2,CASSFGLAGGIRTDTQYF,TGTGCCAGCAGTTTCGGACTAGCGGGGGGTATACGCACAGATACGCAGTATTTT
TRBV29-1,few,TRBJ1-4,.,CSVAKTRTGLSGEKLFF,TGCAGCGTTGCTAAGACTCGTACAGGATTATCTGGTGAAAAACTGTTTTTT
TRBV15,.,TRBJ2-5,.,CATSREYRREETQYF,TGTGCCACCAGCAGAGAGTACAGGAGAGAAGAGACCCAGTACTTC
TRBV10-3,.,TRBJ2-3,TRBD2,CAISGALAGGTDTQYF,TGTGCCATCAGTGGGGCCTTAGCGGGGGGTACAGATACGCAGTATTTT
TRBV2,.,TRBJ2-7,.,CASSASSFSYEQYF,TGTGCCAGCAGTGCCTCGAGCTTCTCCTACGAGCAGTACTTC
TRBV13,few,TRBJ2-7,TRBD1,CASKWRQGSYEQYF,TGTGCCTCCAAATGGCGACAGGGGTCGTACGAGCAGTACTTC
TRBV28,.,TRBJ2-5,.,CAGSKPAQETQYF,TGTGCCGGCAGTAAACCGGCGCAAGAGACCCAGTACTTC
TRBV6-6,.,TRBJ2-1,TRBD1,CASSTRDRVYNEQFF,TGTGCCAGCAGTACCCGGGACAGGGTCTACAATGAGCAGTTCTTC
TRBV29-1,many,TRBJ2-7,TRBD1,CSARQGAYEQYF,TGCAGCGCCAGACAGGGGGCATACGAGCAGTACTTC
TRBV6-1,few,TRBJ2-3,TRBD2,CASSARTSGIDTQYF,TGTGCCAGCAGTGCCCGGACTAGCGGGATAGATACGCAGTATTTT
TRBV20-1,few,TRBJ2-6,.,CSASLSGANVLTF,TGCAGTGCAAGCCTATCTGGGGCCAACGTCCTGACTTTC
TRBV27,few,TRBJ2-3,TRBD2,CASSLSTSGPGTDTQYF,TGTGCCAGCAGTTTATCTACTAGCGGGCCTGGCACAGATACGCAGTATTTT
TRBV10-3,.,TRBJ2-5,.,CAINPAGLKGTQYF,TGTGCCATCAACCCAGCCGGACTGAAAGGGACCCAGTACTTC
TRBV7-9,few,TRBJ2-7,.,CASSPVPREQYF,TGTGCCAGCAGTCCCGTCCCTCGCGAGCAGTACTTC
TRBV5-1,.,TRBJ2-1,TRBD1,CASSTRDRFNEQFF,TGCGCCAGCAGCACCCGGGACAGGTTTAATGAGCAGTTCTTC
TRBV3-1,.,TRBJ1-1,.,CASAGSSNTEAFF,TGTGCCAGCGCCGGGAGCAGCAACACTGAAGCTTTCTTT
TRBV4-1,few,TRBJ2-4,.,CASSPSPENIQYF,TGCGCCAGCAGCCCCAGCCCTGAGAACATTCAGTACTTC
TRBV20-1,.,TRBJ2-4,.,CSGGAGGSNIQYF,TGCAGTGGGGGGGCCGGTGGGTCAAACATTCAGTACTTC